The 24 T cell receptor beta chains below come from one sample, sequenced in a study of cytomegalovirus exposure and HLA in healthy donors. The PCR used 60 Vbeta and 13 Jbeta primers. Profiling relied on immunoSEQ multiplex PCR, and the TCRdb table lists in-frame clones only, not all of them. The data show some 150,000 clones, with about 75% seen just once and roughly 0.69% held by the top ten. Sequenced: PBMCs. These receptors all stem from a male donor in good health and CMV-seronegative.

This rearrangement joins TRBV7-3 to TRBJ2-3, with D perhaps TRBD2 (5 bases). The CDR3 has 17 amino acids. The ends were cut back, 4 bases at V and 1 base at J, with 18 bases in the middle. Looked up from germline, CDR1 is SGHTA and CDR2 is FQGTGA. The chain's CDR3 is CASSSPEIGSGTDTQYF. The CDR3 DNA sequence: TGTGCCAGCAGCTCGCCGGAGATAGGGAGTGGCACAGATACGCAGTATTTT.

The CDR3 sequence is CASTQGTEAFF. The CDR3 DNA follows: TGTGCCAGTACCCAGGGCACTGAAGCTTTCTTT. V is TRBV19 and J is TRBJ1-1; maybe TRBD1 (5 bases). V was pared by 7 bases and J by 4 bases, with 7 bases between. This CDR3 has 11 amino acids. Germline CDR1 is LNHDA and CDR2 is SQIVND (reference sequence).

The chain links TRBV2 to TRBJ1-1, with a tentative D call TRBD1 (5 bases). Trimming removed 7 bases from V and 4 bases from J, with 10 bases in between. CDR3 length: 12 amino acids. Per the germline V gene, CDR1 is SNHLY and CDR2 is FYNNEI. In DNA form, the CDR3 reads TGTGCCAGCAACACGGGGGGCACTGAAGCTTTCTTT. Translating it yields CASNTGGTEAFF.

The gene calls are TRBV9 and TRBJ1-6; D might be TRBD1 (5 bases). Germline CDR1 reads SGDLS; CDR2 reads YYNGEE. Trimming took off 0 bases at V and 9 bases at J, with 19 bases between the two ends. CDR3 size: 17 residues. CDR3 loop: CASSVGRGAGGSSPLHF. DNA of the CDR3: TGTGCCAGCAGCGTAGGGAGGGGAGCAGGTGGGAGTTCACCCCTCCACTTT.

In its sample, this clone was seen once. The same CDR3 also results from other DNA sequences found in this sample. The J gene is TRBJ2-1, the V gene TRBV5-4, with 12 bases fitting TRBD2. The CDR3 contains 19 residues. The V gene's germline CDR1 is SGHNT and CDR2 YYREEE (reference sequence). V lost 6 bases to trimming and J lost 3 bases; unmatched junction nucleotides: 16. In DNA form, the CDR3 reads TGTGCCAGCACCTCTGGTGGCCTAGCGGGAGGGATAGGCTACAATGAGCAGTTCTTC. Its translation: CASTSGGLAGGIGYNEQFF.

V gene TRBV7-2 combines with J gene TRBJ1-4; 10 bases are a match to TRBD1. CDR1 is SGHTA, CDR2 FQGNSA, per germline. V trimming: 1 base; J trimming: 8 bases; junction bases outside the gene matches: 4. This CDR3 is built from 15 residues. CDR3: CASSLEAGQGEKLFF. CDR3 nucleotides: TGTGCCAGCAGCTTAGAAGCGGGACAGGGGGAAAAACTGTTTTTT.

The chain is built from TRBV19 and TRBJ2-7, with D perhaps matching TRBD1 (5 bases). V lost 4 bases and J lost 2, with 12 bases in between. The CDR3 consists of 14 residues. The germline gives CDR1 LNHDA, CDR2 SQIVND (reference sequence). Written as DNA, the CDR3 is TGTGCCAGTAGTACCCCCCGACAGACCTACGAGCAGTACTTC. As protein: CASSTPRQTYEQYF.

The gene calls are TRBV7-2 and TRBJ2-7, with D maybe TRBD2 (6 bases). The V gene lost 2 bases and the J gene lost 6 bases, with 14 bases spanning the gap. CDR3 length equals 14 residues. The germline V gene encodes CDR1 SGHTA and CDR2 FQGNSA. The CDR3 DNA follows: TGTGCCAGCAGCTTAATGTTGGGAGGTCCCGAGCAGTACTTC. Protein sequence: CASSLMLGGPEQYF.

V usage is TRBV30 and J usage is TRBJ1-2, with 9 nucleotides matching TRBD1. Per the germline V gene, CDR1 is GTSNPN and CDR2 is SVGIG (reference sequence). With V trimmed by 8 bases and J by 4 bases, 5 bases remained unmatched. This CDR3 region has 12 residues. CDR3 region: CARTGGAYGYTF. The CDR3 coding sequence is TGTGCCAGAACAGGGGGCGCCTATGGCTACACCTTC.

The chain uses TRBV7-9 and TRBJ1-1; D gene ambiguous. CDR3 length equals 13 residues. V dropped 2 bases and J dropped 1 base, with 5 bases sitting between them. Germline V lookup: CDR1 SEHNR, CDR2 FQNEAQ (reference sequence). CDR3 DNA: TGTGCCAGCAGCTTAAGCCGGAACACTGAAGCTTTCTTT. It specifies CASSLSRNTEAFF.

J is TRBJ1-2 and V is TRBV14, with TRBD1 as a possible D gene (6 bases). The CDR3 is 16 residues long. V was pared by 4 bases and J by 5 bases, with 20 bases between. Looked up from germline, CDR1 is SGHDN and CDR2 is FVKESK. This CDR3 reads CASSPRYLGQAYGYTF. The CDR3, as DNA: TGTGCCAGCAGCCCGCGATACCTGGGACAAGCATATGGCTACACCTTC.

The CDR3 DNA reads as TGTGCCAGCAGTCCATCAACAGGTCCCGCGAACACCGGGGAGCTGTTTTTT. This translates into CASSPSTGPANTGELFF. The chain combines TRBV6-4 with TRBJ2-2; weak D call: TRBD1 (5 bases). The CDR3 runs to 17 residues. The ends were cut back, 5 bases at V and 0 bases at J, with 16 bases in the middle. From germline, CDR1 is MRHNA and CDR2 SNTAGT.

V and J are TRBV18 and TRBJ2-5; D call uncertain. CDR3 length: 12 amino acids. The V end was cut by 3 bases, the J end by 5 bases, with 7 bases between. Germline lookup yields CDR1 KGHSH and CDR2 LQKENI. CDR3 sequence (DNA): TGTGCCAGCTCACCGTCCGGGGAGACCCAGTACTTC. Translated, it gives CASSPSGETQYF. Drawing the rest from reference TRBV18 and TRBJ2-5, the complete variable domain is NAGVMQNPRHLVRRRGQEARLRCSPMKGHSHVYWYRQLPEEGLKFMVYLQKENIIDESGMPKERFSAEFPKEGPSILRIQQVVRGDSAAYFCASSPSGETQYFGPGTRLLVL.

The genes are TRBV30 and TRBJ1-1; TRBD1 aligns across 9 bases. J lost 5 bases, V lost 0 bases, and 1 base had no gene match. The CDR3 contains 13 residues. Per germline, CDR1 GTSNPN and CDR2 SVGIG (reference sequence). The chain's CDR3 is CAWSVQGATEAFF. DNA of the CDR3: TGTGCCTGGAGTGTACAGGGGGCTACTGAAGCTTTCTTT.

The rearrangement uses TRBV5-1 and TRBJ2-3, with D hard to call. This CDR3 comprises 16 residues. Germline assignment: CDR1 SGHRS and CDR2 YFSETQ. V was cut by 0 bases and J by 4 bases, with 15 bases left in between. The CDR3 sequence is CASSLAYGGLADTQYF. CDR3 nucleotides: TGCGCCAGCAGCTTGGCCTATGGCGGATTGGCAGATACGCAGTATTTT.

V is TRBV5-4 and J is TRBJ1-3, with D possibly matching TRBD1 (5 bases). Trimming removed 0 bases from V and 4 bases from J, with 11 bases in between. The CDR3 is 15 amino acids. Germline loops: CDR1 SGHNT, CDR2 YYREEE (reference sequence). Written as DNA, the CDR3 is TGTGCCAGCAGCTTGGGCAGGGCTGACGGAAACACCATATATTTT. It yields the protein CASSLGRADGNTIYF.

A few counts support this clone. The CDR3 protein is CASSPPGAGGYEQYF. The CDR3 DNA reads as TGTGCCAGCAGCCCCCCAGGGGCTGGGGGCTACGAGCAGTACTTC. The V gene is TRBV6-5, the J gene TRBJ2-7, with a tentative D call TRBD1 (6 bases). Germline-derived CDR1 and CDR2 are MNHEY and SVGAGI. With 6 bases removed from V and 3 bases from J, the gap between germline ends came to 18 bases. The CDR3 runs 15 residues.

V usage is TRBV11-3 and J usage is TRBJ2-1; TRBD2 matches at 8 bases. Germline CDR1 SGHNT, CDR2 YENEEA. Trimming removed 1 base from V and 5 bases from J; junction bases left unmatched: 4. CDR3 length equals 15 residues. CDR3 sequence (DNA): TGTGCCAGCAGCTTAGGGAGCGGGAGCAACAATGAGCAGTTCTTC. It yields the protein CASSLGSGSNNEQFF.

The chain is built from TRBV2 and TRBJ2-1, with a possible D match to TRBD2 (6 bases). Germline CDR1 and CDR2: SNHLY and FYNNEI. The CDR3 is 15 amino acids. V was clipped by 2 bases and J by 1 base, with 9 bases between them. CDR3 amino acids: CASSELSGSYNEQFF. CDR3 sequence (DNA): TGTGCCAGCAGTGAATTAAGCGGGTCCTACAATGAGCAGTTCTTC. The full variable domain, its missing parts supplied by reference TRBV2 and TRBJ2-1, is EPEVTQTPSHQVTQMGQEVILRCVPISNHLYFYWYRQILGQKVEFLVSFYNNEISEKSEIFDDQFSVERPDGSNFTLKIRSTKLEDSAMYFCASSELSGSYNEQFFGPGTRLTVL.

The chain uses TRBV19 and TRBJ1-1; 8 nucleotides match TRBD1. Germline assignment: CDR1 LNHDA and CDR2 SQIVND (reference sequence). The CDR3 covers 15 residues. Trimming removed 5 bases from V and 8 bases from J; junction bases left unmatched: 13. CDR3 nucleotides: TGTGCCAGTAGTCCCATCCTGTCCCGGGACAGGGAAGCTTTCTTT. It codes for CASSPILSRDREAFF.

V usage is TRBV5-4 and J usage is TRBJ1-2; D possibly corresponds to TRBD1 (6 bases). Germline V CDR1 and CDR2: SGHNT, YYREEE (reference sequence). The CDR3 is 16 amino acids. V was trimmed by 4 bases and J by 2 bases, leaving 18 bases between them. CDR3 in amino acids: CASSTARGAANYGYTF. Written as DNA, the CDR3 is TGTGCCAGCAGCACAGCCCGGGGGGCAGCAAACTATGGCTACACCTTC.

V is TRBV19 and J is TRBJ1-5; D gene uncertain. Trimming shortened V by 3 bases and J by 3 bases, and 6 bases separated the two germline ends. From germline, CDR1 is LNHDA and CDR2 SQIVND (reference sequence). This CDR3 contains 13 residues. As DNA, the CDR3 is TGTGCCAGTAGTATTGAGGTCAATCAGCCCCAGCATTTT. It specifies CASSIEVNQPQHF.

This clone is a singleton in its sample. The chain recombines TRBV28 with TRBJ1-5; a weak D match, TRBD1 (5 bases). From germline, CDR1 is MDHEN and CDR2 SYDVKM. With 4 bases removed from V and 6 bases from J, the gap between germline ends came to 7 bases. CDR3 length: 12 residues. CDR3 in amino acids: CASSSGGQPQHF. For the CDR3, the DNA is TGTGCCAGCAGTTCCGGGGGTCAGCCCCAGCATTTT.

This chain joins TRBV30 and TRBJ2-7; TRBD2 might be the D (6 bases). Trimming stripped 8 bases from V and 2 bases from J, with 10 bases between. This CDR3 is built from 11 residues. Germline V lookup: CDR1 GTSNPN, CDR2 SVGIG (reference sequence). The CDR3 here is CATPGAYEQYF. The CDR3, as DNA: TGTGCCACACCGGGAGCCTACGAGCAGTACTTC. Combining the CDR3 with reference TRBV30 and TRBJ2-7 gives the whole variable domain SQTIHQWPATLVQPVGSPLSLECTVEGTSNPNLYWYRQAAGRGLQLLFYSVGIGQISSEVPQNLSASRPQDRQFILSSKKLLLSDSGFYLCATPGAYEQYFGPGTRLTVT.